Detailed here is one T cell receptor (beta chain). This clonotype was seen only a few times. What this receptor recognizes is not known. The junction differs from germline at one of its ends, possibly a read error. The record originates from a study of T cells in Graves' hyperthyroidism and ophthalmopathy (dated by TCRdb to the late 2010s). Notes on the research overall: Peripheral blood was collected at initial diagnosis, before any treatment. To identify TCR V-J signatures that set the groups apart, the researchers used a discovery cohort of about a hundred patients, made up of roughly 40 with Graves' ophthalmopathy and about 59 with stable Graves' hyperthyroidism. Prospective prediction of ophthalmopathy was tested in an independent validation cohort consisting of roughly 20 hyperthyroidism patients and over 15 patients who later progressed to ophthalmopathy. The 90 to 100 discovery patients were randomly divided into training and test sets at a 7:3 ratio. The study also compared thyroid tissue and blood T-cell repertoires from 6 or 7 Graves' hyperthyroidism patients. Once sampling was done, hyperthyroidism patients were given methimazole at a starting dose of 30 mg daily, whereas ophthalmopathy patients were given high-dose intravenous methylprednisolone. According to the paper, TCR Vbeta CDR3 sequencing was carried out on over 130 peripheral blood samples, which came from approximately 41 ophthalmopathy, approximately 72 hyperthyroidism and about 17 progressor patients. Results the study describes overall, beyond this receptor: Sample size was not statistically predetermined, and blinding of investigators to group allocation was not performed. Ophthalmopathy was separated from stable hyperthyroidism by a 13 V-J signature model, with 85% to 90% sensitivity and about 81% specificity obtained in cross-validation and 80%/75% obtained in testing. In validation, the model predicted progression to ophthalmopathy a median of roughly 6.1 months before onset, with over 60% sensitivity and roughly 72% specificity. Most expanded thyroid clonotypes (frequency above 0.001) were also found in blood, which suggests that blood repertoires may mirror thyroid immune responses.

Moderately to severely active disease, a Clinical Activity Score of at least 3, a NOSPECS grade of at least 4, and a duration under 3 months were present in ophthalmopathy patients. The study excluded patients with uncontrolled infections, other autoimmune diseases, pregnancy or lactation. Clinical symptoms, serum thyroxine and TRAb, thyroid ultrasound, and orbital computed tomography formed the basis for the diagnoses. Ficoll-Paque density gradient centrifugation was used to isolate PBMCs from 8 to 10 ml of fresh peripheral blood. Trizol reagent was used to extract total RNA, and RNA quality was then checked on an Agilent 2100 Bioanalyzer. CDR3 length: 13 amino acids, cysteine to phenylalanine. The kept DNA is CDR3 alone, 39 bases in frame from the first base. The TCR beta CDR3 regions were amplified from the RNA transcripts. The TCR CDR3 was subjected to a first round of RT-PCR using the HTBI primer set and the Qiagen OneStep RT-PCR kit. Libraries were constructed in a second round of multiplex PCR, after which size selection and purification were performed. Libraries were sequenced paired-end with 100 bp reads on an Illumina HiSeq2000. The study's processing was this. Raw data were processed with SOAPnuke, discarding reads with adapters, uncalled bases, mean Phred below 15, or no exact constant-primer or identifier match. COPE v1.2.5 was used to merge high-quality paired reads, and clonotypes were defined as unique nucleotide sequences. MiTCR v1.1 was used to align clonotypes to the IMGT TRBV, TRBD and TRBJ reference segments. Only V-J combinations with frequency above 0.0001, covering 99% to 99.2% of repertoires, were analysed. A TCS score was defined as the ratio between F50 (clonal expansion) and ExV (chaos), using BLOSUM62-based TCRdist between CDR3 peptides within each V-J. Welch's t-statistics and random forest reduced roughly 500 V-J features to 13, which were used in a naive Bayes classifier (R e1071). TCRdb handled the public reads itself, with Q25 trimming in fastp and clone calling in MiXCR, and kept productive beta chains. Merged by CDR3 protein, the rows form single entries marked with the most common genes and DNA. TCRdb assigned the V and J calls; the authors' analysis was not used. In this sample the table shows about 520,000 distinct CDR3 sequences, around a quarter of which occur a single time. About 11% of the sample is in the top ten clones.

Sequences were obtained from blood. The chain employs TRBV12-3 or TRBV12-4 and TRBJ2-5; the D gene is perhaps TRBD1, on 5 matching bases. This sequence originates from a woman aged 25-40 years with Graves' ophthalmopathy. The encoded CDR3 is CASSLGQTETKYF. The nucleotide sequence reads TGTGCCAGCAGTTTGGGTCAGACAGAGACCAAGTACTTC.